This entry describes one T cell receptor beta chain. The sample comes from a study of blood T cell repertoires in COVID-19. The method was immunoSEQ multiplex PCR; TCRdb's version includes in-frame clones alone and lacks a portion of them. The data hold 200,000 to 250,000 clones, with nearly 90% observed a single time. Exposed participants came across a COVID-19 case within 2 weeks before study entry. The CDR3 covers 14 residues. The germline V gene has CDR1 SNHLY and CDR2 FYNNEI. The J segment lost 6 bases and the V segment lost 7 bases, leaving 6 bases of the junction unmatched. The chain uses TRBV2 and TRBJ2-1; 10 bases are a match to TRBD2. The TCR sequence derives from a man aged 25 to 45 who had been exposed to COVID-19. Sequenced material: PBMCs or T cells enriched from blood (not recorded which). CDR3 in amino acids: CASKGSGGTNEQFF. In DNA, the CDR3 is TGTGCCAGCAAAGGTAGCGGGGGGACCAATGAGCAGTTCTTC.